These 21 T cell receptor beta chains share one sample of origin, sequenced in a study of shared clonotypes between healthy human individuals. The repertoire was sequenced with immunoSEQ multiplex PCR; TCRdb's copy has only in-frame clones and lacks some. The sample lists 2 million to 2.5 million clones; about nine tenths were seen once. Sequenced: naive CD4+ T cells from PBMCs. The subset: CD45RA+ positively selected. These receptor sequences come from a man younger than 30 in good health. Some clones in this sample may be carry-over from other donors' samples.

The CDR3 protein is CASSLDLHEQYF. The CDR3 nucleotides are TGCGCCAGCAGCTTGGATTTGCACGAGCAGTACTTC. V is TRBV5-1 and J is TRBJ2-7, with D uncertain. Germline V gives CDR1 SGHRS, CDR2 YFSETQ. V dropped 0 bases and J dropped 5 bases, with 6 bases sitting between them. The CDR3 runs to 12 residues.

The gene calls are TRBV9 and TRBJ1-5; D possibly corresponds to TRBD1 (6 bases). Between the trimmed V and J ends, which lost 2 bases and 0 bases, there was a span of 9 bases. This CDR3 comprises 15 residues. CDR1 and CDR2 (germline): SGDLS, YYNGEE. CDR3 amino acids: CASSVGGHSNQPQHF. CDR3 nucleotides: TGTGCCAGCAGCGTCGGGGGACATAGCAATCAGCCCCAGCATTTT.

In this sample, this clone turned up a few times. J is TRBJ1-1 and V is TRBV28, with unresolved D. The germline CDR1 and CDR2 sequences are MDHEN and SYDVKM. V was shortened by 6 bases and J by 5 bases, with 7 bases between the two germline ends. The CDR3 consists of 11 residues. The CDR3 DNA is TGTGCCAGCAGGCGAGTGACTGAAGCTTTCTTT. The encoded protein is CASRRVTEAFF.

The chain carries TRBV18 and TRBJ2-3; D perhaps matches TRBD1 (5 bases). This CDR3 has 16 residues. Trimming removed 2 bases at V and 4 bases at J, with 16 bases between. Germline loops: CDR1 KGHSH, CDR2 LQKENI. The CDR3 sequence is CASSPVAGPSPDTQYF. As DNA, the CDR3 is TGTGCCAGCTCACCAGTGGCAGGGCCCAGCCCAGATACGCAGTATTTT.

Comment on this clone: The same CDR3 can be traced to other DNA sequences in this sample. This chain uses TRBV5-8 with TRBJ1-4; no clear D gene. The CDR3 has 14 amino acids. Germline lookup yields CDR1 SGHTS and CDR2 YDEGEE. Deletions cut 1 base from V and 0 bases from J, with 4 bases between. The CDR3 protein is CASSLSATNEKLFF. The CDR3 nucleotides read TGTGCCAGCAGCTTGTCAGCAACTAATGAAAAACTGTTTTTT.

The chain is built from TRBV6-1 and TRBJ2-5, with 9 bases lining up with TRBD2. This CDR3 region has 14 residues. J lost 7 bases, V lost 4 bases, and 7 bases had no gene match. CDR1 is MNHNS and CDR2 is SASEGT in the germline V gene. The DNA for the CDR3 is TGTGCCAGCAGTGGACGACTAGCGGAGGGGACCCAGTACTTC. Translation: CASSGRLAEGTQYF.

The V gene is TRBV25-1, the J gene TRBJ1-1, with unresolved D. Germline V gives CDR1 MGHDK, CDR2 SYGVNS. The V gene lost 1 base and the J gene lost 0 bases, with 12 bases spanning the gap. The CDR3 has 16 amino acids. The CDR3 here is CASSESKGTMNTEAFF. The DNA for the CDR3 is TGTGCCAGCAGTGAATCCAAGGGCACCATGAACACTGAAGCTTTCTTT. Looking up the rest from reference TRBV25-1 and TRBJ1-1 gives the full variable domain: EADIYQTPRYLVIGTGKKITLECSQTMGHDKMYWYQQDPGMELHLIHYSYGVNSTEKGDLSSESTVSRIRTEHFPLTLESARPSHTSQYLCASSESKGTMNTEAFFGQGTRLTVV.

This clone has just one count. This chain joins TRBV4-3 and TRBJ2-3; 12 bases are shared with TRBD2. V gave up 1 base and J gave up 5 bases; unmatched junction bases: 10. The V gene's germline CDR1 is LGHNA and CDR2 YSLEER. The CDR3 sequence is 18 residues long. DNA of the CDR3: TGCGCCAGCAGCCAAGGAATCCGGACTAGCGGGACTCGAGATACGCAGTATTTT. This sequence encodes CASSQGIRTSGTRDTQYF.

The V gene is TRBV4-1, the J gene TRBJ2-1, with TRBD1 matching 7 bases. CDR3 length: 17 amino acids. Germline loops: CDR1 MGHRA, CDR2 YSYEKL. The V segment lost 0 bases and the J segment 7 bases; nucleotides outside the gene matches: 12. CDR3 sequence reads: CASSQDPGTVTWNEQFF. The CDR3 DNA is TGCGCCAGCAGCCAAGATCCGGGGACAGTAACGTGGAATGAGCAGTTCTTC.

This chain connects TRBV4-1 to TRBJ2-7, with 13 bases lining up with TRBD2. This CDR3 has 16 residues. Germline lookup yields CDR1 MGHRA and CDR2 YSYEKL. V dropped 1 base and J dropped 3; count of bases not matched to a gene: 3. The CDR3 sequence is CASSQVGTSGNYEQYF. The CDR3 region has the DNA TGCGCCAGCAGCCAAGTGGGGACTAGCGGGAACTACGAGCAGTACTTC.

V gene TRBV7-9 combines with J gene TRBJ2-3; D may be TRBD1 or TRBD2 (5 bases each). From germline, CDR1 is SEHNR and CDR2 FQNEAQ (reference sequence). Between the trimmed V and J ends, which lost 0 bases and 0 bases, there was a span of 13 bases. CDR3 length: 17 residues. The CDR3 reads CASSLAKPGRSTDTQYF. The CDR3 DNA sequence: TGTGCCAGCAGCTTAGCCAAACCGGGACGGAGCACAGATACGCAGTATTTT.

This clone appeared a single time. The chain carries TRBV27 and TRBJ2-7, with TRBD2 matching over 9 bases. The CDR3 covers 16 residues. V shed 5 bases and J 4 bases; nucleotides not matched to a gene: 12. Germline CDR1 reads MNHEY; CDR2 reads SMNVEV (reference sequence). The CDR3 spells CASSPRASGIGYEQYF. CDR3 DNA: TGTGCCAGCAGTCCCCGGGCTAGCGGGATAGGATACGAGCAGTACTTC.

The V call is TRBV7-8, the J call TRBJ2-5; 9 positions agree with TRBD2. This CDR3 has 14 amino acids. V lost 4 bases to trimming and J lost 2 bases; unmatched junction nucleotides: 2. Germline CDR1 is SGHVS and CDR2 is FQNEAQ. CDR3 in amino acids: CASSSSGVQETQYF. Here the CDR3 DNA reads TGTGCCAGCAGCTCTAGCGGGGTTCAAGAGACCCAGTACTTC.

This clone was observed a few times. The V call is TRBV5-6, the J call TRBJ1-4; 7 nucleotides match TRBD1. The germline gives CDR1 SGHDT, CDR2 YYEEEE. The V and J ends lost 5 bases and 8 bases, in that order; junction bases with no gene match: 6. The CDR3 extends over 13 amino acids. This CDR3 reads CASRQGTDEKLFF. The DNA for the CDR3 is TGTGCCAGCAGACAGGGGACAGACGAAAAACTGTTTTTT.

V usage is TRBV5-1 and J usage is TRBJ2-3; 7 bases are shared with TRBD2. The V gene end was trimmed by 3 bases and the J gene end by 4 bases; junction bases not matched to a gene: 11. The germline V gene has CDR1 SGHRS and CDR2 YFSETQ. The CDR3 covers 16 residues. The CDR3 DNA reads as TGCGCCAGCAGCTGGGCTGGGGAGGGAGCGGCAGATACGCAGTATTTT. Protein: CASSWAGEGAADTQYF.

This chain connects TRBV29-1 to TRBJ2-1, with 9 bases lining up with TRBD1. This CDR3 is 12 amino acids long. Per germline, CDR1 SQVTM and CDR2 ANQGSEA. The CDR3 DNA sequence: TGCAGGGTCAGGACAGGGGAACATGAGCAGTTCTTC. Its translation is CRVRTGEHEQFF.

The V call is TRBV16, the J call TRBJ1-2; no definite D call. This CDR3 comprises 13 residues. The ends were cut back, 0 bases at V and 8 bases at J, with 10 bases in the middle. In germline, CDR1 is KGHSY, CDR2 FQNENV. The CDR3 DNA sequence: TGTGCCAGCAGCCAATCTGGGCTCGGGGGCTACACCTTC. Translated: CASSQSGLGGYTF.

The genes are TRBV7-2 and TRBJ2-7; 7 nucleotides agree with TRBD2. Germline-derived CDR1 and CDR2 are SGHTA and FQGNSA. CDR3 length: 16 amino acids. V lost 6 bases, J lost 2 bases, and 13 bases stayed unmatched. CDR3 region: CASRGEWAGETYEQYF. Written as DNA, the CDR3 is TGTGCCAGCAGGGGCGAGTGGGCGGGAGAAACCTACGAGCAGTACTTC.

The chain uses TRBV5-6 and TRBJ2-2; D uncertain. The CDR3 length is 14 residues. CDR1 and CDR2 (germline): SGHDT, YYEEEE. V was cut by 4 bases and J by 3 bases, with 10 bases left in between. The CDR3 coding sequence is TGTGCCAGCAGCATCCTCAGCGACACCGGGGAGCTGTTTTTT. This sequence encodes CASSILSDTGELFF.

This chain connects TRBV6-5 to TRBJ2-7; D may correspond to TRBD1 or TRBD2 (5 bases each). Looked up from germline, CDR1 is MNHEY and CDR2 is SVGAGI. This CDR3 is 14 amino acids long. V shed 1 base and J shed 5 bases, with 12 bases lying between them. The CDR3 DNA follows: TGTGCCAGCAGTTACTGGAGCAGGGACCACGAGCAGTACTTC. Translating gives CASSYWSRDHEQYF.

This clone was picked up a small number of times. The chain couples TRBV30 to TRBJ1-2, with 8 bases identical to TRBD1. This CDR3 region has 12 residues. V lost 8 bases, J lost 4 bases, and 6 bases stayed unmatched. Per the germline V gene, CDR1 is GTSNPN and CDR2 is SVGIG (reference sequence). The DNA of the CDR3 is TGTGCCCGCGGACAGGGATTCTATGGCTACACCTTC. Translation: CARGQGFYGYTF. Full variable domain (remainder filled in from reference TRBV30 and TRBJ1-2): SQTIHQWPATLVQPVGSPLSLECTVEGTSNPNLYWYRQAAGRGLQLLFYSVGIGQISSEVPQNLSASRPQDRQFILSSKKLLLSDSGFYLCARGQGFYGYTFGSGTRLTVV.